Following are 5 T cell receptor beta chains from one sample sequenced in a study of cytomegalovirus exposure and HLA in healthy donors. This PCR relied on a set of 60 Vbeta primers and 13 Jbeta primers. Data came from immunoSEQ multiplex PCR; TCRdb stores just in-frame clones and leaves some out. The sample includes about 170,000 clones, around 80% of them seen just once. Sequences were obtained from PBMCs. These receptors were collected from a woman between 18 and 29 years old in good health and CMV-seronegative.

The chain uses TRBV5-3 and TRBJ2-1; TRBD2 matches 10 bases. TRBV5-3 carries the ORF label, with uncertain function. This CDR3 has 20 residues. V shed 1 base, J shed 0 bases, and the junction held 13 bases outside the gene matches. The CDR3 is CARSLLRRTSGKSSYNEQFF. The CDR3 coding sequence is TGTGCCAGAAGCTTGCTTCGGAGGACTAGCGGAAAGAGCTCCTACAATGAGCAGTTCTTC.

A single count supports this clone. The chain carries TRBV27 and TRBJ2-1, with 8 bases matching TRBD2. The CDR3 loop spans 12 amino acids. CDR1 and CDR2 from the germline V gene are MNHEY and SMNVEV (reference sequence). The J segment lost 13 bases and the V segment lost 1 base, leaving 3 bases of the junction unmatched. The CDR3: CASSLLGTSQFF. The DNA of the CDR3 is TGTGCCAGCAGTTTATTAGGGACTAGTCAGTTCTTC.

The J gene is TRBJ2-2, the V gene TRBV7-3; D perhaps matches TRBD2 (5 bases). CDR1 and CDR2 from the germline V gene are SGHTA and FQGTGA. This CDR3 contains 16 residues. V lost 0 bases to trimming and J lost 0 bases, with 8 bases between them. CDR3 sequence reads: CASSLTGRANTGELFF. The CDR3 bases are TGTGCCAGCAGCTTAACGGGGAGAGCGAACACCGGGGAGCTGTTTTTT.

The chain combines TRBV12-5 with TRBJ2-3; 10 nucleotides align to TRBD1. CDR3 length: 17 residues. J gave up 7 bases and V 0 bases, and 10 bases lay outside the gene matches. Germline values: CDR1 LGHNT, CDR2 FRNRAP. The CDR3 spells CASGLVYDRGRGNTQYF. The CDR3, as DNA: TGTGCTAGTGGTTTGGTGTATGACAGGGGGCGAGGGAATACGCAGTATTTT.

Here the CDR3 reads CASSLAGLNQPQHF. The CDR3 DNA sequence: TGTGCCAGCAGTTTGGCGGGCTTGAATCAGCCCCAGCATTTT. The V call is TRBV27, the J call TRBJ1-5, with D unclear. The V end lost 3 bases, the J end lost 4 bases, and 10 bases lay between the germline ends. The germline V gene encodes CDR1 MNHEY and CDR2 SMNVEV (reference sequence). The CDR3 has 14 residues.